The 4 T cell receptor beta chains reported below all come from one sample, sequenced in a study of blood T cell repertoires in COVID-19 (TCRdb year 2020). Library method: the immunoSEQ multiplex PCR assay. TCRdb re-hosts the immuneACCESS table, in-frame sequences only. Its copies lack some clones; in the studies checked, an unresolved V gene accounts for under half of them, and the cause for the rest is not known. This sample is represented by around 200,000 clones; roughly 85% of them were singletons. Around 4.9% of the sample belongs to the ten largest clones. The sequenced material came from peripheral blood. Every receptor here comes from a woman aged 80 or over with acute or convalescent COVID-19.

The chain couples TRBV20-1 to TRBJ1-4; no firm D call. In germline, CDR1 is DFQATT, CDR2 SNEGSKA (reference sequence). The CDR3 loop spans 14 amino acids. V was cut by 3 bases and J by 0 bases, with 8 bases left in between. CDR3 protein: CSASFGSTNEKLFF. CDR3 bases: TGCAGTGCTAGTTTCGGTTCAACTAATGAAAAACTGTTTTTT.

This chain joins TRBV27 and TRBJ1-6; TRBD1 aligns across 10 bases. CDR3 length: 18 residues. Germline V gives CDR1 MNHEY, CDR2 SMNVEV (reference sequence). After removal of 2 bases from V and 0 bases from J, the junction contained 4 bases not matched to a gene. The CDR3 sequence is CASSLRGTGVSYNSPLHF. The CDR3 nucleotides read TGTGCCAGCAGTTTAAGAGGGACAGGGGTCTCCTATAATTCACCCCTCCACTTT.

The chain couples TRBV6-5 to TRBJ1-2; D possibly corresponds to TRBD1 (5 bases). Germline V gene data show CDR1 as MNHEY and CDR2 as SVGAGI. This CDR3 is 12 amino acids long. The germline V and J ends were trimmed by 6 bases and 8 bases, with 13 bases remaining between them. In DNA form, the CDR3 reads TGTGCCAGCAGGAAGCAGGGTGGCGGCTACACCTTC. Protein: CASRKQGGGYTF.

V and J are TRBV9 and TRBJ2-1; 9 bases map to TRBD2. From germline, CDR1 is SGDLS and CDR2 YYNGEE. There are 17 residues in the CDR3. V shed 0 bases and J 2 bases; nucleotides not matched to a gene: 6. The CDR3: CASSVELAGGTYNEQFF. The CDR3 nucleotides read TGTGCCAGCAGCGTAGAACTTGCGGGAGGGACCTACAATGAGCAGTTCTTC.